Listed here is a single TCR beta chain. Its target is not known. The PCR was carried out with 60 Vbeta primers and 13 Jbeta primers. Method: immunoSEQ multiplex PCR; TCRdb's copy keeps in-frame clones and lacks some. The sample contains approximately 170,000 clones, about 80% of which appear only once. This specimen belongs to a study of cytomegalovirus exposure and HLA in healthy donors. On the study more broadly: The study's early data release held roughly 91 million unique TCRs from HLA-typed donors.

This CDR3 region has 11 residues. Trimming took off 4 bases at V and 7 bases at J, with 5 bases between the two ends. CDR1 is SGHAT and CDR2 is FQNNGV in the germline V gene. Overall study results and limits: Cytomegalovirus status was reportedly diagnosed by the classifier with high specificity and sensitivity.

The chain carries TRBV11-2 and TRBJ2-1; no reliable D call. Material for sequencing was PBMCs. The clonotype originates from a man aged 40-49 years in good health and CMV-seronegative. In DNA form, the CDR3 reads TGTGCCAGCAGCTACAATAATGAGCAGTTCTTC. This gives the protein CASSYNNEQFF. Looking up the rest from reference TRBV11-2 and TRBJ2-1 gives the full variable domain: EAGVAQSPRYKIIEKRQSVAFWCNPISGHATLYWYQQILGQGPKLLIQFQNNGVVDDSQLPKDRFSAERLKGVDSTLKIQPAKLEDSAVYLCASSYNNEQFFGPGTRLTVL.